This T cell receptor beta chain was found in a study of T cells in Graves' hyperthyroidism and ophthalmopathy. Findings and caveats of the study: Researchers found most expanded thyroid clonotypes above 0.001 in blood as well.

Ten or more counts support this clonotype. Its antigen is unknown. The TCR beta CDR3 regions underwent amplification using RNA transcripts as the source. Primed by the HTBI set, a first-round RT-PCR was run on the TCR CDR3. Each CDR3 protein gets one entry after TCRdb re-called the multiplex PCR reads with MiXCR. The sample consists of a few hundred thousand distinct CDR3 sequences, 21% of them appearing once. CDR3 size: 15 residues. Unmatched junction bases numbered 8, after V lost 3 bases and J lost 4 bases. Germline-derived CDR1 and CDR2 are SQVTM and ANQGSEA. The study excluded patients with uncontrolled infection, other autoimmune disease, pregnancy or lactation.

The specimen was blood. This clonotype was sampled from a woman aged 45-65 years with Graves' hyperthyroidism. The chain has TRBV29-1 and TRBJ1-1; 10 nucleotides line up with TRBD1. CDR3 protein: CSVEPAGTGATEAFF. The CDR3 DNA sequence: TGCAGCGTTGAGCCTGCCGGGACAGGGGCCACTGAAGCTTTCTTT.